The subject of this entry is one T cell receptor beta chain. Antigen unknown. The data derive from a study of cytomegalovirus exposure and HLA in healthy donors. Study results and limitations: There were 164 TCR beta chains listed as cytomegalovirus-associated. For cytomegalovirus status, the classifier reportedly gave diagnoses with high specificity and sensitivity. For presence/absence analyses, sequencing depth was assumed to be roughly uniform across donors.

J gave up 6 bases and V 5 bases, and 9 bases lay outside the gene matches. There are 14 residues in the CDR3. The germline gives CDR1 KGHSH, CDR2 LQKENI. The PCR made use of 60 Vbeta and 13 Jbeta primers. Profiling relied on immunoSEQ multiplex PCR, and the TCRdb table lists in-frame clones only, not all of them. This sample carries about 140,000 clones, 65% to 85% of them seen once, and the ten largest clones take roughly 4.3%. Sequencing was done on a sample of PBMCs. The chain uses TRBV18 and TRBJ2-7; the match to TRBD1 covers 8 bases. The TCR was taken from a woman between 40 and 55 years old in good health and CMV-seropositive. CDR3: CASSEQGGYSEQYF. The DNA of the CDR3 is TGTGCCAGCTCAGAACAGGGGGGCTATAGCGAGCAGTACTTC.